This T cell receptor (beta chain) was captured in a study of cytomegalovirus exposure and HLA in healthy donors. Both 60 Vbeta primers and 13 Jbeta primers went into the PCR. Per the authors' pipeline: In a later analysis, the count reached tens of millions of unique TCR beta chains, with about 10 million shared. Using immunoSEQ multiplex PCR, the repertoire was profiled, and TCRdb retains in-frame clones only, with some absent. V and J calls and clone size are those listed in that table; D and trimming were worked out from the DNA. The table has nearly 110,000 clones, roughly 80% seen once; the top ten hold approximately 2.2%. The CDR3 loop spans 12 amino acids. V gave up 9 bases and J gave up 7 bases, with 13 bases separating them. CDR1 is LNHDA and CDR2 is SQIVND in the germline V gene (reference sequence). General study points: Certain sequence variants were highly shared and formed a cluster, and this cluster was likely a sequencing artifact. When a later analysis compared HLA-associated TCR beta chains with equally common others, the HLA-associated chains turned out to be more clonally expanded and to have lower generation probabilities.

As regards this clone: What it binds is unknown.

The chain recombines TRBV19 with TRBJ1-5; unclear D gene. The sample consisted of PBMCs. The sequence was obtained from a man in his thirties or forties in good health and CMV-seronegative. The CDR3 is CARGGVEQPQHF. In DNA form, the CDR3 reads TGTGCCAGGGGCGGGGTAGAACAGCCCCAGCATTTT.